This T cell receptor beta chain was documented in a study of blood T cell repertoires in COVID-19. Individuals aged about 18 to 100 years were recruited from about two dozen US areas. The CDR3 is 13 amino acids. Trimming left V 5 bases short and J 3 bases short, with 11 bases between. Germline V gene sequence: CDR1 MNHEY, CDR2 SVGAGI. Authors' processing steps: Estimates of nucleated cell counts were drawn from the amplification of reference gene primers. TCRdb's copy holds only in-frame clones and misses some; the assay was immunoSEQ multiplex PCR. That table gives V, J and clone size, and the DNA gave D and trimming. The data contain over 350,000 clones, roughly 88% of them seen just once; the ten biggest clones take up 0.95% to 1%.

The sequence was collected from a woman in her thirties with acute COVID-19. V gene TRBV6-5 combines with J gene TRBJ2-7, with D perhaps TRBD2 (5 bases). Sequencing used PBMCs or T cells enriched from blood (not recorded which). CDR3 region: CASSPGFLYEQYF. The CDR3 DNA is TGTGCCAGCAGTCCGGGATTCCTCTACGAGCAGTACTTC.